The text below deals with one T cell receptor (beta chain). The source of the sample is a study of blood T cell repertoires in COVID-19. Study background: T cells, B-cell-depleted T cells, or PBMCs provided the cDNA or gDNA that served as material.

The CDR3 length is 14 residues. The germline V gene has CDR1 ENHRY and CDR2 SYGVKD. V shed 6 bases, J shed 3 bases, and the junction held 5 bases outside the gene matches. Sequencing used immunoSEQ multiplex PCR; TCRdb keeps in-frame clones, though not all of them. This table holds 99,000 or so clones, roughly 80% found once. The sequencing input was peripheral blood. The rearrangement joins TRBV10-3 to TRBJ2-7, with 10 nucleotides matching TRBD1. This sequence was found in an elderly woman with active or convalescent COVID-19. The CDR3 DNA follows: TGTGCCATCAGAACCGGGACAGGGGACTACGAGCAGTACTTC. Its protein product is CAIRTGTGDYEQYF.